This TCR beta chain was retrieved from a study of response to subunit inactivated influenza vaccine. Trimming removed 0 bases from V and 9 bases from J, with 15 bases in between. Germline V gene data show CDR1 as SQVTM and CDR2 as ANQGSEA. The CDR3 sequence is 14 residues long. The table lists this clonotype with many counts. Each CDR3 protein is one row after TCRdb ran MiXCR on the RT-PCR reads. This table has hundreds of thousands of distinct CDR3 sequences, around 10% appearing once. These data also featured in a second study, about T cells expressing NK-cell markers. That source notes: The cDNA for TCR beta came from 5'RACE template switching with UMIs. Each TCR beta repertoire originated in sorted T cells that were CD3+CD56+NKG2C+, CD3+CD56+NKG2C- or CD3+CD56-NKG2C+. Dominant NKG2C+ clonotypes made up 1.0-7.0% of CD8+ T cells in roughly 6 donors. In four donors, dominant clonotypes made up about 28.3-65% of CD3+CD56-NKG2C+ cells. Questions lingered over whether expanded NKG2C+ T cell clones were HCMV-specific.

This clonotype was obtained from a man over 45 who received an inactivated influenza vaccine. The sequencing here drew on PBMCs from blood, taken on the day of vaccination. This chain uses TRBV29-1 with TRBJ2-1; D is undetermined. Written as DNA, the CDR3 is TGCAGCGTTGAAGACCTAGGTGGAACCGGTGAGCAGTTCTTC. The encoded protein is CSVEDLGGTGEQFF.